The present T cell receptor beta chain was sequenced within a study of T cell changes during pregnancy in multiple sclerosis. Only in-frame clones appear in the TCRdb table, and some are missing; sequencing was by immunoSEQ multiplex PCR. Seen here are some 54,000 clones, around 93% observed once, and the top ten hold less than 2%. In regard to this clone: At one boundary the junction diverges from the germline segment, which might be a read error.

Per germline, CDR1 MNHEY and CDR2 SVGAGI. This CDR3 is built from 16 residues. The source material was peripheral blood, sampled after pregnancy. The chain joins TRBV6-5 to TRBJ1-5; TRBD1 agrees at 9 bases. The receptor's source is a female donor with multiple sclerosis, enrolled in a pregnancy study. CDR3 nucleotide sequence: TGTGCCAGCAGTTTGACCGTGACAGGGGGGAATCGGCCCCAGCATTTT. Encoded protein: CASSLTVTGGNRPQHF.